In this sample, the clone carrying this T cell receptor (beta chain) turned up many times. The antigen is undetermined. The ends were cut back, 7 bases at V and 3 bases at J, with 12 bases in the middle. The germline V gene has CDR1 MNHEY and CDR2 SMNVEV (reference sequence). This CDR3 spans 13 amino acids. The study left out patients who had uncontrolled infection, other autoimmune disease, pregnancy or lactation. PBMCs were collected from an approximately 10 ml volume of fresh peripheral blood. This specimen belongs to a study of T cells in Graves' hyperthyroidism and ophthalmopathy. Study-wide results and caveats: For ophthalmopathy, model prediction preceded onset by a median about 6.2 months.

Amplification yielded TCR beta CDR3 regions, with RNA transcripts as the source. Primed by the HTBI set, a first-round RT-PCR was run on the TCR CDR3. TCRdb recomputed calls from the multiplex PCR reads with MiXCR, one row per CDR3 protein. The sample contains a few hundred thousand distinct CDR3 sequences, less than 25% of which appear only once. The genes are TRBV27 and TRBJ1-1, with D uncertain. The sample taken for sequencing was blood. This TCR came from a young man with Graves' hyperthyroidism. In DNA form, the CDR3 reads TGTGCCAGCAAGCCAAGACCGGACACTGAAGCTTTCTTT. This sequence encodes CASKPRPDTEAFF.